The clone carrying this TCR beta chain was counted between two and nine times. The data originate from a study of siplizumab effects on memory and regulatory T cells. V dropped 2 bases and J dropped 0 bases, with 8 bases sitting between them. There are 14 residues in the CDR3. Per germline, CDR1 SGHTA and CDR2 FQGNSA. Here immunoSEQ multiplex PCR was the method, and the copy in TCRdb shows in-frame clones only, minus some. The repertoire includes just over 40,000 clones, roughly 90% of them detected once, and about 0.25% sits in the top ten. Sequenced input: naive CD4+ T cells sorted from blood. The chain carries TRBV7-2 and TRBJ2-7; D not resolved. The receptor comes from a human donor in good health. The CDR3 sequence is CASSLQKSSYEQYF. CDR3 sequence (DNA): TGTGCCAGCAGCTTACAGAAGAGCTCCTACGAGCAGTACTTC.